This TCR beta chain was captured in a study of cytotoxic CD8 clonotypes in ibrutinib-treated CLL. About the research overall: Partial responses numbered around 25 and complete responses 2; after a median about 6 years, 14 stayed remitted and about twelve progressed. Collecting the response samples happened after a median roughly eleven months of treatment, with a range of 6 to 36. Regarding the study as a whole: The times at which samples were taken varied between sustained-remission and progressing patients. Baseline clonality was higher than in age-matched healthy donors and moved in step with circulating CD8+ T-cell counts.

Some clones are missing from TCRdb's copy, which holds only in-frame ones; the method was immunoSEQ multiplex PCR. The profile shows some 290,000 clones, 80% of them singletons. A note on this clone: Its specificity is unknown. A junction boundary mismatches the germline segment, possibly from a read error.

The CDR3 sequence is 13 residues long. Germline V gene data show CDR1 as MGHDK and CDR2 as SYGVNS. This sequence originates from a human donor with chronic lymphocytic leukemia. The material sequenced was PBMCs, taken before ibrutinib treatment. The chain carries TRBV25-1 and TRBJ2-5, with D uncertain. The CDR3 is CASSDMASENQYF. DNA of the CDR3: TGTGCCAGCAGTGATATGGCTTCGGAGAACCAGTACTTC.